This entry is about one T cell receptor beta chain. Antigen: not known. This sample stems from a study of cytomegalovirus exposure and HLA in healthy donors. Study background: Drawn from HLA-typed donors, about 85 million unique TCRs were held in an early data release.

Study-wide results and caveats: In a later analysis, TCR association rates varied by HLA locus: DRB1 most, HLA-C fewest.

The junction had 8 bases not matched to a gene; V was cut back by 3 bases and J by 4 bases. The germline V gene has CDR1 LGHNA and CDR2 YSLEER. The CDR3 sequence is 16 residues long. Primers for the PCR totalled 60 Vbeta and 13 Jbeta. The protocol was immunoSEQ multiplex PCR, while the TCRdb copy is restricted to in-frame clones and leaves out a portion. The sample holds around 150,000 clones, roughly 82% seen once. J is TRBJ1-2 and V is TRBV4-3, with TRBD1 matching 10 bases. The TCR was taken from a girl aged 5 to 17 in good health and CMV-seropositive. Specimen: PBMCs. CDR3 loop: CASSQPGQGLSYGYTF. CDR3 coding DNA: TGCGCCAGCAGCCAGCCGGGACAGGGGCTGTCCTATGGCTACACCTTC.